The 19 T cell receptor beta chains listed next were all sequenced from one sample in a study of cytomegalovirus exposure and HLA in healthy donors. The PCR was carried out with 60 Vbeta primers and 13 Jbeta primers. Assay used: immunoSEQ multiplex PCR; TCRdb lists only in-frame clones, some missing. The table shows over 150,000 clones, with around 80% occurring only once. Sequences were obtained from PBMCs. The source of these receptors is a woman aged 25 to 39 in good health and CMV-seropositive.

The chain uses TRBV5-4 and TRBJ2-5; 8 bases map to TRBD2. Germline V lookup: CDR1 SGHNT, CDR2 YYREEE (reference sequence). CDR3 size: 15 residues. Germline trimming cut 1 base from V and 1 base from J; bases unmatched to any gene: 3. CDR3 residues: CASSLTSGTQETQYF. CDR3 nucleotide sequence: TGTGCCAGCAGCTTGACTAGCGGAACCCAAGAGACCCAGTACTTC. Full variable domain (missing parts from reference TRBV5-4 and TRBJ2-5): ETGVTQSPTHLIKTRGQQVTLRCSSQSGHNTVSWYQQALGQGPQFIFQYYREEENGRGNFPPRFSGLQFPNYSSELNVNALELDDSALYLCASSLTSGTQETQYFGPGTRLLVL.

V is TRBV19 and J is TRBJ2-1; TRBD2 matches at 7 bases. Germline V gene data show CDR1 as LNHDA and CDR2 as SQIVND (reference sequence). The trim removed 3 bases at V and 0 bases at J, leaving 14 bases unmatched. This CDR3 contains 19 residues. The DNA of the CDR3 is TGTGCCAGTAGTATCGGATCTAGCGGCTATGGGTTCTCCTACAATGAGCAGTTCTTC. Encoded protein: CASSIGSSGYGFSYNEQFF.

This chain connects TRBV10-3 to TRBJ1-4; TRBD1 might be the D (6 bases). CDR3 length: 12 residues. Germline loops: CDR1 ENHRY, CDR2 SYGVKD. V lost 10 bases to trimming and J lost 6 bases, with 12 bases between them. For the CDR3, the DNA is TGTGCCAGCCAGGGGATCGATGAAAAACTGTTTTTT. Amino acids: CASQGIDEKLFF.

The chain uses TRBV29-1 and TRBJ2-7, with 11 positions matching TRBD2. The length of the CDR3 is 14 residues. Germline V gives CDR1 SQVTM, CDR2 ANQGSEA. J was trimmed by 6 bases and V by 8 bases; bases with no gene match: 12. In nucleotides, the CDR3 is TGCAGCTTCAAACCGACTAGCGGGGCCGGCGAGCAGTACTTC. Translation: CSFKPTSGAGEQYF.

The gene calls are TRBV30 and TRBJ2-7; the D gene is possibly TRBD1 (6 bases). Germline V gene lookup returns CDR1 GTSNPN and CDR2 SVGIG (reference sequence). V lost 3 bases and J lost 7, with 16 bases in between. This CDR3 is built from 13 residues. This CDR3 is CAWSPGVKGEQYF. The CDR3 DNA reads TGTGCCTGGAGCCCAGGGGTGAAGGGGGAGCAGTACTTC.

The V gene is TRBV6-5, the J gene TRBJ2-3; possible D gene TRBD1, 6 bases. The germline V and J ends were trimmed by 0 bases and 5 bases, with 15 bases remaining between them. CDR1 is MNHEY, CDR2 SVGAGI, per germline. This CDR3 has 16 amino acids. CDR3: CASSYSYSGHLDTQYF. CDR3 coding DNA: TGTGCCAGCAGTTACTCCTACTCGGGACATCTAGATACGCAGTATTTT.

This CDR3 reads CASSTGLAGGYNEQFF. CDR3 bases: TGTGCCAGCAGCACTGGGCTAGCGGGAGGGTACAATGAGCAGTTCTTC. This rearrangement joins TRBV7-9 to TRBJ2-1; 12 bases line up with TRBD2. Germline V gene data show CDR1 as SEHNR and CDR2 as FQNEAQ (reference sequence). The CDR3 length is 16 residues. V shed 5 bases, J shed 4 bases, and the junction held 6 bases outside the gene matches. The whole variable domain, remainder taken from reference TRBV7-9 and TRBJ2-1, is DTGVSQNPRHKITKRGQNVTFRCDPISEHNRLYWYRQTLGQGPEFLTYFQNEAQLEKSRLLSDRFSAERPKGSFSTLEIQRTEQGDSAMYLCASSTGLAGGYNEQFFGPGTRLTVL.

The chain employs TRBV5-1 and TRBJ2-3; possible D gene TRBD2, 5 bases. The CDR3 runs 16 residues. Germline lookup yields CDR1 SGHRS and CDR2 YFSETQ. The germline V and J ends were trimmed by 0 bases and 0 bases, with 11 bases remaining between them. The CDR3 DNA reads as TGCGCCAGCAGCTTGGCCCCAACGGGAAGCACAGATACGCAGTATTTT. Translating gives CASSLAPTGSTDTQYF.

Regarding this clone: Other DNA sequences from this sample encode an identical CDR3 as well. The V call is TRBV20-1, the J call TRBJ2-7; TRBD2 matches at 7 bases. V shed 6 bases, J shed 4 bases, and the junction held 3 bases outside the gene matches. The CDR3 is made up of 11 amino acids. Germline CDR1 is DFQATT and CDR2 is SNEGSKA (reference sequence). The CDR3 loop is CSAGGSYEQYF. The CDR3 region has the DNA TGCAGTGCCGGGGGGTCGTACGAGCAGTACTTC.

This chain connects TRBV18 to TRBJ2-5, with 7 bases fitting TRBD2. After removal of 6 bases from V and 5 bases from J, the junction contained 3 bases not matched to a gene. Germline V gives CDR1 KGHSH, CDR2 LQKENI. The CDR3 has 12 residues. This CDR3 reads CASSPGRETQYF. The CDR3 DNA reads TGTGCCAGCTCGCCCGGGAGGGAGACCCAGTACTTC.

The chain has TRBV18 and TRBJ2-1; D perhaps matches TRBD1 (6 bases). The ends were cut back, 1 base at V and 4 bases at J, with 11 bases in the middle. CDR3 length equals 15 residues. Per the germline V gene, CDR1 is KGHSH and CDR2 is LQKENI. The CDR3 spells CASSPRQGQYNEQFF. The CDR3 nucleotides read TGTGCCAGCTCACCACGGCAGGGGCAATACAATGAGCAGTTCTTC.

Note on this clone: Other DNA sequences of this sample code for an identical CDR3. The chain employs TRBV27 and TRBJ2-1, with D unclear. The CDR3 is 13 residues long. With 3 bases removed from V and 1 base from J, the gap between germline ends came to 4 bases. Germline CDR1 MNHEY, CDR2 SMNVEV (reference sequence). The CDR3 sequence is CASSFGSYNEQFF. CDR3 nucleotide sequence: TGTGCCAGCAGTTTCGGGTCCTACAATGAGCAGTTCTTC.

J is TRBJ1-3 and V is TRBV6-5, with D possibly TRBD1 on 6 matching bases. Germline V CDR1 and CDR2: MNHEY, SVGAGI. This CDR3 comprises 15 residues. Trimming removed 7 bases from V and 5 bases from J, with 18 bases in between. CDR3 nucleotides: TGTGCCAGCACCTCCCTCGGGGACACAAGAAACACCATATATTTT. This gives the protein CASTSLGDTRNTIYF.

The chain is built from TRBV6-1 and TRBJ1-1; 8 positions match TRBD1. This CDR3 spans 14 amino acids. Germline lookup yields CDR1 MNHNS and CDR2 SASEGT. The J segment lost 5 bases and the V segment lost 6 bases, leaving 8 bases of the junction unmatched. CDR3 in amino acids: CASSLHTGGTEAFF. In nucleotides, the CDR3 is TGTGCCAGCAGCCTCCATACAGGGGGGACTGAAGCTTTCTTT.

This rearrangement joins TRBV7-2 to TRBJ2-1; 9 nucleotides match TRBD2. This CDR3 region has 18 residues. Germline CDR1 is SGHTA and CDR2 is FQGNSA. Trimming at V came to 1 base and at J to 7 bases, leaving 14 bases not matched to a gene. The CDR3 here is CASSLGSLAGRGLNEQFF. For the CDR3, the DNA is TGTGCCAGCAGCTTAGGCAGTCTAGCGGGGCGCGGGTTGAATGAGCAGTTCTTC.

The chain carries TRBV5-5 and TRBJ1-5; TRBD1 agrees at 9 bases. With V trimmed by 5 bases and J by 4 bases, 7 bases remained unmatched. Germline V gives CDR1 SGHKS, CDR2 YYEKEE (reference sequence). CDR3 length equals 15 residues. As DNA, the CDR3 is TGTGCCAGCAGTTCCGGGACAGGGTTAAATCAGCCCCAGCATTTT. Protein sequence: CASSSGTGLNQPQHF.

The sample holds one count of this clone. This CDR3 is also generated by other DNA sequences in the sample. This chain uses TRBV6-1 with TRBJ2-2; D is unclear. Germline values: CDR1 MNHNS, CDR2 SASEGT. The CDR3 sequence is 15 residues long. The V gene lost 9 bases and the J gene lost 1 base, with 15 bases spanning the gap. The CDR3 region has the DNA TGTGCCAGTGATGTAGGCCAGGTGAACACCGGGGAGCTGTTTTTT. Translation: CASDVGQVNTGELFF.

A single count supports this clone. The genes are TRBV10-3 and TRBJ1-1, with a possible D match to TRBD1 (5 bases). Trimming removed 6 bases from V and 11 bases from J, with 22 bases in between. The length of the CDR3 is 14 residues. CDR1 and CDR2 from the germline V gene are ENHRY and SYGVKD. The CDR3 sequence is CAIRRTGGSSEAFF. The CDR3 bases are TGTGCCATCAGGAGGACGGGGGGTAGTAGCGAGGCTTTCTTT.

The V and J genes are TRBV5-1 and TRBJ2-1; TRBD2 agrees at 8 bases. The CDR3 is made up of 18 amino acids. The J segment lost 7 bases and the V segment lost 0 bases, leaving 15 bases of the junction unmatched. Germline CDR1 SGHRS, CDR2 YFSETQ. CDR3 DNA sequence: TGCGCCAGCAGCTTGGAGGGGCGGGAGGACCCATTAGGGAATGAGCAGTTCTTC. Its translation: CASSLEGREDPLGNEQFF.